The rows below give T cell receptor beta chains drawn from one sample of a study of Graves' ophthalmopathy and Graves' hyperthyroidism. TCRdb used MiXCR to reprocess the multiplex PCR reads, holding one entry per CDR3 protein. The sample includes approximately 160,000 distinct CDR3 sequences, roughly two fifths of them seen just once. Sequencing used peripheral blood. These receptors were taken from a man younger than 40 with Graves' ophthalmopathy. The CDR3 runs from the conserved cysteine through the conserved F or W. A D gene is named only where the DNA matches it firmly. Expanded clones are given a class, and other clones once, few, many or no size at all.

NA | TRBJ1-5 | TRBV6-5 | NA | TGTGCCAGCAGTTCTCGGACGGGAGAAAGGCCCCAGCATTTT | CASSSRTGERPQHF
NA | TRBJ2-7 | TRBV28 | TRBD1 | TGTGCCAGCAGTTTAAGGGGCAGGGGGCGGGAGCAGTACTTC | CASSLRGRGREQYF
NA | TRBJ2-5 | TRBV2 | NA | TGTGCCAGCAGTTTGCTCGGGGAAGGGAAAGAGACCCAGTACTTC | CASSLLGEGKETQYF
NA | TRBJ2-5 | TRBV7-6 | NA | TGTGCCAGCAGCCCACAGGGAGGCAAGGAGACCCAGTACTTC | CASSPQGGKETQYF
many | TRBJ1-2 | TRBV11-2 | NA | TGTGCCAGCAGCCTCGGATCCTCGGGCTATGGCTACACCTTC | CASSLGSSGYGYTF
many | TRBJ1-1 | TRBV10-3 | NA | TGTGCCATCAGTGAGATAATGAACACTGAAGCTTTCTTT | CAISEIMNTEAFF
NA | TRBJ1-5 | TRBV6-2/TRBV6-3 | NA | TGTGCCAGCAGCCGGGGGGAGCGCAATCAGCCCCAGCATTTT | CASSRGERNQPQHF
NA | TRBJ2-2 | TRBV20-1 | TRBD1 | TGCAGTGCTAGGGGGACAGGGCACACCGGGGAGCTGTTTTTT | CSARGTGHTGELFF
few | TRBJ2-7 | TRBV11-1 | NA | TGTGCCAGCAGCTTTGTCGAGGGCTACGAGCAGTACTTC | CASSFVEGYEQYF
NA | TRBJ2-7 | TRBV20-1 | TRBD1 | TGCAGTGCTCAACGAACCGGGACAGGGCCCTACGAGCAGTACTTC | CSAQRTGTGPYEQYF
many | TRBJ2-7 | TRBV18 | TRBD1 | TGTGCCAGCTCACCTCATTCGGGACAGGCCTCCCACGAGCAGTACTTC | CASSPHSGQASHEQYF
many | TRBJ2-7 | TRBV3-1 | NA | TGTGCCAGCAGCTCAGAGGGACGAGGTTACGAGCAGTACTTC | CASSSEGRGYEQYF
many | TRBJ2-6 | TRBV11-1 | NA | TGTGCCAGCAGCCCCGACAGTCACTCTGGGGCCAACGTCCTGACTTTC | CASSPDSHSGANVLTF
NA | TRBJ2-7 | TRBV20-1 | NA | TGCAGTGCTAGAGATAGTGCCAGCCTCCTCTACGAGCAGTACTTC | CSARDSASLLYEQYF
NA | TRBJ1-5 | TRBV28 | NA | TGTGCCAGCAGTTTATGGGGAACAGGAGTAGGAGTAGTTGGCAATCAGCCCCAGCATTTT | CASSLWGTGVGVVGNQPQHF